This entry concerns a single T cell receptor (beta chain). Its antigen is not known. The source of the sample is a study of cytomegalovirus exposure and HLA in healthy donors. Regarding the study as a whole: TRBV6-2, TRBV6-3 and some other V segments were unresolvable in 87-base-pair reads.

This PCR relied on a set of 60 Vbeta primers and 13 Jbeta primers. Libraries were prepared by immunoSEQ multiplex PCR; TCRdb keeps only in-frame clonotypes and omits some of them. The sample has 160,000 or so clones; roughly three quarters are singletons. V was shortened by 1 base and J by 9 bases, with 19 bases between the two germline ends. This CDR3 spans 16 amino acids. Germline CDR1 LGHNA, CDR2 YNFKEQ. The source of this sequence is a man between 18 and 35 years old in good health and CMV-seropositive. Sequencing input: PBMCs. V and J are TRBV4-2 and TRBJ2-1; a possible D gene is TRBD1 (6 bases). The CDR3 reads CASSQAVSGLQGEQFF. In nucleotides, the CDR3 is TGTGCCAGCAGCCAAGCTGTCAGCGGCCTACAGGGTGAGCAGTTCTTC.